The 13 T cell receptor beta chains reported below all come from one sample, sequenced in a study of regulatory T cells in long-lasting Graves disease. According to the study, TCR beta libraries were built with iRepertoire HTBI primers and CDR3-region Arm-PCR. TCRdb called the multiplex PCR reads again in MiXCR, with one record for every CDR3 protein. Among under 450,000 distinct CDR3 sequences listed, roughly 17% were seen once. The time point here: newly diagnosed GD, antithyroid drugs for less than 3 months. The TCR library was prepared using RNA isolated from PBMCs. This same sample was also taken into another study, of T cells in Graves' hyperthyroidism and ophthalmopathy.

This specimen consisted of peripheral blood mononuclear cells (PBMCs), obtained at new diagnosis, from a patient treated with antithyroid drugs. The receptors derive from a woman younger than 30 with Graves disease.

This chain links TRBV7-9 with TRBJ2-1, with 7 bases identical to TRBD1. J lost 9 bases, V lost 5 bases, and 7 bases had no gene match. The CDR3 is 13 amino acids. Germline loops: CDR1 SEHNR, CDR2 FQNEAQ (reference sequence). This chain's CDR3 is CASSDRERSEQFF. The DNA of the CDR3 is TGTGCCAGCAGCGACAGGGAGAGGAGTGAGCAGTTCTTC. The entire variable domain, with the rest obtained from reference TRBV7-9 and TRBJ2-1, is as follows: DTGVSQNPRHKITKRGQNVTFRCDPISEHNRLYWYRQTLGQGPEFLTYFQNEAQLEKSRLLSDRFSAERPKGSFSTLEIQRTEQGDSAMYLCASSDRERSEQFFGPGTRLTVL.

This clonotype was picked up a small number of times. This chain uses TRBV5-1 with TRBJ1-4, with D possibly being TRBD1 (6 bases). CDR1 and CDR2 from the germline V gene are SGHRS and YFSETQ. This CDR3 spans 15 amino acids. Trimming stripped 5 bases from V and 8 bases from J, with 19 bases between. CDR3: CASRRGGGLEEKLFF. The CDR3 DNA sequence: TGCGCCAGCAGGCGAGGAGGGGGGCTAGAAGAAAAACTGTTTTTT.

With respect to this clonotype: A single base separates this from a much larger clone, so it may be a read error. This chain links TRBV11-3 with TRBJ2-3; tentatively, D is TRBD1 or TRBD2 (5 bases each). The CDR3 is 14 residues long. Looked up from germline, CDR1 is SGHNT and CDR2 is YENEEA. The CDR3, as DNA: TGTGCCAGCAGCTTGCCGGGGCGGCGGAGTACGCAGTGTTTT. Translation gives CASSLPGRRSTQCF.

This clonotype was observed many times. V gene TRBV7-8 combines with J gene TRBJ2-5, with 9 bases matching TRBD2. Germline trimming cut 1 base from V and 5 bases from J; bases unmatched to any gene: 14. The CDR3 is made up of 18 amino acids. CDR1 SGHVS and CDR2 FQNEAQ come from the germline V gene. The CDR3 is CASSLGVRASGTAETQYF. The CDR3 DNA reads TGTGCCAGCAGCTTAGGGGTACGGGCTAGCGGGACGGCGGAGACCCAGTACTTC. The variable domain in full, with the rest retrieved from reference TRBV7-8 and TRBJ2-5, is GAGVSQSPRYKVAKRGQDVALRCDPISGHVSLFWYQQALGQGPEFLTYFQNEAQLDKSGLPSDRFFAERPEGSVSTLKIQRTQQEDSAVYLCASSLGVRASGTAETQYFGPGTRLLVL.

The rearrangement joins TRBV6-1 to TRBJ2-4; D is possibly TRBD2 (12 bases). Trimming removed 6 bases from V and 7 bases from J, with 28 bases in between. This CDR3 comprises 18 residues. Germline V lookup: CDR1 MNHNS, CDR2 SASEGT. The CDR3: CASSPPGQGGLAGNIQYF. The CDR3 DNA follows: TGTGCCAGCAGCCCACCGGGACAGGGGGGACTAGCGGGCAACATTCAGTACTTC.

This clonotype was counted only a few times. This chain connects TRBV9 to TRBJ2-6, with a tentative D call TRBD1 (5 bases). CDR3 size: 16 residues. The V end was cut by 4 bases, the J end by 0 bases, with 11 bases between. CDR1 is SGDLS and CDR2 is YYNGEE in the germline V gene. CDR3 in amino acids: CASSHQQDSGANVLTF. As DNA, the CDR3 is TGTGCCAGCAGCCACCAACAGGACTCTGGGGCCAACGTCCTGACTTTC.

This clonotype was seen ten or more times. The chain links TRBV6-1 to TRBJ1-1; 7 bases align to TRBD1. V lost 5 bases to trimming and J lost 7 bases; unmatched junction nucleotides: 7. The CDR3 totals 13 residues. Germline-derived CDR1 and CDR2 are MNHNS and SASEGT. CDR3: CASSQDRKNEAFF. The CDR3 coding sequence is TGTGCCAGCAGTCAGGACAGGAAGAATGAAGCTTTCTTT.

This clonotype came up a few times. The rearrangement uses TRBV12-3 or TRBV12-4 and TRBJ2-3, with D perhaps matching TRBD1 (5 bases). V lost 8 bases and J lost 1, with 13 bases in between. The CDR3 totals 14 residues. The CDR3: CASRKGLGTDTQYF. CDR3 DNA sequence: TGTGCCAGCCGCAAGGGGCTAGGCACAGATACGCAGTATTTT.

This chain connects TRBV13 to TRBJ1-2, with D possibly matching TRBD1 (6 bases). Trimming stripped 3 bases from V and 0 bases from J, with 8 bases between. CDR3 size: 14 residues. The germline V gene has CDR1 PRHDT and CDR2 FYEKMQ (reference sequence). CDR3 in amino acids: CASSLEGANYGYTF. As DNA, the CDR3 is TGTGCCAGCAGCTTGGAGGGGGCTAACTATGGCTACACCTTC.

This clonotype was picked up many times. V usage is TRBV28 and J usage is TRBJ2-1, with 7 bases lining up with TRBD2. V lost 7 bases, J lost 3 bases, and 15 bases stayed unmatched. The CDR3 covers 17 residues. Germline V gene data show CDR1 as MDHEN and CDR2 as SYDVKM. CDR3 sequence: CASIPGRAAGIYNEQFF. The CDR3 DNA reads TGTGCCAGCATCCCGGGGCGTGCAGCGGGGATCTACAATGAGCAGTTCTTC.

On this clonotype itself: A much larger clone lies a single base off, so this may be a read error. V gene TRBV4-2 combines with J gene TRBJ2-7; no firm D call. Looked up from germline, CDR1 is LGHNA and CDR2 is YNFKEQ. The CDR3 has 15 residues. CDR3 DNA: TGTACCAGCAGCCAAGATCTCGGCCCCTTCTACGAGCAGTACTTC. The encoded protein is CTSSQDLGPFYEQYF.

As to this clonotype: A far larger clone lies a single base away; this is likely a read error. The chain recombines TRBV6-2 or TRBV6-3 with TRBJ1-1, with D hard to call. CDR1 and CDR2 from the germline V gene are MNHEY and SVGEGT. This CDR3 comprises 13 residues. The V and J ends lost 7 bases and 3 bases respectively, with 12 bases between them. The CDR3 here is CASKPDRHTEAFF. CDR3 coding DNA: TGTGCCAGCAAACCGGACCGACACACTGAAGCTTTCTTT.

About this clonotype itself: Given a much more abundant clone one base away, this may be a read error. This chain joins TRBV27 and TRBJ1-1; D perhaps matches TRBD1 (5 bases). The germline CDR1 and CDR2 sequences are MNHEY and SMNVEV (reference sequence). The V and J ends lost 6 bases and 1 base respectively, with 12 bases between them. The CDR3 runs to 14 residues. DNA of the CDR3: TGTGCCAGCAGCCGGGGCATAAAGAACACTGAAGCTTTCTTT. Protein sequence: CASSRGIKNTEAFF.